This T cell receptor (beta chain) was recorded in a study of blood T cell repertoires in COVID-19. CDR1 is MNHEY and CDR2 is SMNVEV in the germline V gene (reference sequence). V was clipped by 2 bases and J by 11 bases; unmatched bases: 10. The length of the CDR3 is 14 residues. Sequencing used immunoSEQ multiplex PCR; TCRdb keeps in-frame clones, though not all of them. This table has approximately 380,000 clones, approximately 90% appearing once. It was within 2 weeks before study entry that exposed participants met a COVID-19 case. The V and J genes are TRBV27 and TRBJ1-1, with TRBD1 matching over 8 bases. This TCR came from a woman aged 40 to 49 who had been exposed to COVID-19. Sequencing was performed on PBMCs or T cells enriched from blood (not recorded which). The CDR3 region is CASSLNGQGRNAFF. For the CDR3, the DNA is TGTGCCAGCAGTTTAAATGGACAGGGAAGAAATGCTTTCTTT.